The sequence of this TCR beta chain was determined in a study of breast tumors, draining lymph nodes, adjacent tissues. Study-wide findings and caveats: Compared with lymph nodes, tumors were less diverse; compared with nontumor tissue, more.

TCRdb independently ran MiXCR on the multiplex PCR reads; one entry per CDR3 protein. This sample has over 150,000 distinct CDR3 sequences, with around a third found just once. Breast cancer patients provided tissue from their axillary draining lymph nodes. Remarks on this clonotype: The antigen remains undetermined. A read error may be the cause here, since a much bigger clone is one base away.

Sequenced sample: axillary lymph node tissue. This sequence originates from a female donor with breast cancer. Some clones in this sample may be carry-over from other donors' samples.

The CDR3 nucleotides are TGTGCCGGCAGCTCTGGGGAACAGGCCTCAGATACGCAGTATTTT. Protein sequence: CAGSSGEQASDTQYF. V and J are TRBV7-9 and TRBJ2-3; tentatively, D is TRBD1 (5 bases). Germline CDR1 is SEHNR and CDR2 is FQNEAQ (reference sequence). The CDR3 has 15 amino acids.